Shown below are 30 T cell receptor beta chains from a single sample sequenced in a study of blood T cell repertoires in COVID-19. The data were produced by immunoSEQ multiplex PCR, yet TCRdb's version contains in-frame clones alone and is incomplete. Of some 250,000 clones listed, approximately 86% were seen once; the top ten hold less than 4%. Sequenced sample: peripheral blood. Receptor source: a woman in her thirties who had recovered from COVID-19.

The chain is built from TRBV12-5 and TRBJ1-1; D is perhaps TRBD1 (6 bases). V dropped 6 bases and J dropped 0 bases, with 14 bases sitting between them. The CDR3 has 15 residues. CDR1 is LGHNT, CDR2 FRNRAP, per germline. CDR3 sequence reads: CASGTRQEMNTEAFF. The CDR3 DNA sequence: TGTGCTAGTGGGACTCGACAGGAGATGAACACTGAAGCTTTCTTT.

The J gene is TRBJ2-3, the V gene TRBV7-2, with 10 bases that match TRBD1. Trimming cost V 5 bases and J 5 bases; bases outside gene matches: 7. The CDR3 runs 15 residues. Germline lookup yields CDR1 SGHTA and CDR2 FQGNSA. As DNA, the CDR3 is TGTGCCAGCAGCGCAGACAGGGGGCGGGAAGATACGCAGTATTTT. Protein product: CASSADRGREDTQYF.

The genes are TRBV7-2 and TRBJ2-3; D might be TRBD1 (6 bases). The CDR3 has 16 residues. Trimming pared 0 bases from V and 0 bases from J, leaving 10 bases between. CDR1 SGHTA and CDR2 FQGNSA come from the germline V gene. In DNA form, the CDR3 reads TGTGCCAGCAGCTTAGCGGGGGCTACTAGCACAGATACGCAGTATTTT. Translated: CASSLAGATSTDTQYF.

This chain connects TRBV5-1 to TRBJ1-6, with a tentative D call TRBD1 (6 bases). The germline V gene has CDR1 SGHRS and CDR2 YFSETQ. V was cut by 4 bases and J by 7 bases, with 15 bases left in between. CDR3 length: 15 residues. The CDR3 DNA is TGCGCCAGCAGCAGGGACATCCAAGGGAATTCACCCCTCCACTTT. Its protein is CASSRDIQGNSPLHF.

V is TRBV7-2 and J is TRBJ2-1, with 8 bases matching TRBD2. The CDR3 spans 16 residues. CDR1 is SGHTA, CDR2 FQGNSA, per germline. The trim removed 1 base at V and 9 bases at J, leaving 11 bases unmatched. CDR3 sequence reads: CASSLEGTSLRGEQFF. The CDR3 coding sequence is TGTGCCAGCAGCTTAGAAGGGACTAGTTTACGGGGTGAGCAGTTCTTC.

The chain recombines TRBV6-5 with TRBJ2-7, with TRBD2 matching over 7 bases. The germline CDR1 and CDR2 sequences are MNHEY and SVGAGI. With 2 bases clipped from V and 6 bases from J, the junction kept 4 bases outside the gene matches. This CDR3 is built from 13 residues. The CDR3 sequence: CASSYGVAGEQYF. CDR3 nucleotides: TGTGCCAGCAGTTACGGGGTAGCGGGCGAGCAGTACTTC.

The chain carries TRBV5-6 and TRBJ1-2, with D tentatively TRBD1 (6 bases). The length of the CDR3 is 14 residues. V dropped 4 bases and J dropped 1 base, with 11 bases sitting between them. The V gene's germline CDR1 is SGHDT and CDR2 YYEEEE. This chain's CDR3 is CASSEGQLNYGYTF. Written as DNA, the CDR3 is TGTGCCAGCAGCGAAGGACAGCTTAACTATGGCTACACCTTC.

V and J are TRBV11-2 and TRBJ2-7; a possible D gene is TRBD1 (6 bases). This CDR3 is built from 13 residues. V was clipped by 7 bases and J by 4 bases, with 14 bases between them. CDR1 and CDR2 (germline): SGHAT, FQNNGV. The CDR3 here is CASNRDGLYEQYF. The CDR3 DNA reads TGTGCCAGCAACAGGGACGGATTATACGAGCAGTACTTC.

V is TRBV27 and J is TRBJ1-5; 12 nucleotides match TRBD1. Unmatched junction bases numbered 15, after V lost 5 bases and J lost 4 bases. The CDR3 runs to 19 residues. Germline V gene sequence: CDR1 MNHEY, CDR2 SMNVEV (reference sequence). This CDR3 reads CASSPGTGGVQKLNQPQHF. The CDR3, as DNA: TGTGCCAGCAGTCCAGGGACAGGGGGCGTTCAGAAGTTGAATCAGCCCCAGCATTTT.

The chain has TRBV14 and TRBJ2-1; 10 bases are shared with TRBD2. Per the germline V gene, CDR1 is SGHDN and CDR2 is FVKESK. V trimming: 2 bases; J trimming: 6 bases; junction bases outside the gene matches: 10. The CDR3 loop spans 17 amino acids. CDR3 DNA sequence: TGTGCCAGCAGCCAATACTCGGGACTAGCGCAGGGCAATGAGCAGTTCTTC. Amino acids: CASSQYSGLAQGNEQFF.

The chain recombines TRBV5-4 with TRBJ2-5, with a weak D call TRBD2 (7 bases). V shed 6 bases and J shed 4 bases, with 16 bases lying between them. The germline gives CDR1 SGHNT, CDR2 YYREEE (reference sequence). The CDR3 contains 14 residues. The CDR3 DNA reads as TGTGCCAGCACATTGGGGGGGGCCCGAGAGACCCAGTACTTC. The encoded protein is CASTLGGARETQYF.

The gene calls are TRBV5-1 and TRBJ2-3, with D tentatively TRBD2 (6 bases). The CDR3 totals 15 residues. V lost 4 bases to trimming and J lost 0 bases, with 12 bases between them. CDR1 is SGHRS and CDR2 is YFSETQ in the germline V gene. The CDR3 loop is CASSGNSGSTDTQYF. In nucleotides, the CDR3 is TGCGCCAGCAGCGGCAATAGCGGAAGCACAGATACGCAGTATTTT. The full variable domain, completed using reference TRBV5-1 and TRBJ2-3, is KAGVTQTPRYLIKTRGQQVTLSCSPISGHRSVSWYQQTPGQGLQFLFEYFSETQRNKGNFPGRFSGRQFSNSRSEMNVSTLELGDSALYLCASSGNSGSTDTQYFGPGTRLTVL.

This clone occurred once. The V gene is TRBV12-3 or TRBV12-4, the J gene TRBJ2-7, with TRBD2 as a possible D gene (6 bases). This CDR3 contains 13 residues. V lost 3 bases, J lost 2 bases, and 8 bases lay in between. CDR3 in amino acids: CASSLEGPYEQYF. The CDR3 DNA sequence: TGTGCCAGCAGTTTGGAGGGACCCTACGAGCAGTACTTC.

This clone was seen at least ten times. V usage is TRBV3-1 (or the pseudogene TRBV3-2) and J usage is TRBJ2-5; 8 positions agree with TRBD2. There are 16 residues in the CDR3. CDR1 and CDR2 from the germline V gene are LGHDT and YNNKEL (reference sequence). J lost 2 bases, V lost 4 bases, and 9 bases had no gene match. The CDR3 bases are TGTGCCAGCAGCCCTCCCCGGACTAGCACACAAGAGACCCAGTACTTC. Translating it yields CASSPPRTSTQETQYF.

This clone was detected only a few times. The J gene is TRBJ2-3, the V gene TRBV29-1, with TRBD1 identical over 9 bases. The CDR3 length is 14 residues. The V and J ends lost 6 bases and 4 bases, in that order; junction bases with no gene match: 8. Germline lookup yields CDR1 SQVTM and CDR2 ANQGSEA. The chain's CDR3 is CSVRGDRESDTQYF. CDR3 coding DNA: TGCAGCGTCCGAGGGGACAGGGAGTCAGATACGCAGTATTTT.

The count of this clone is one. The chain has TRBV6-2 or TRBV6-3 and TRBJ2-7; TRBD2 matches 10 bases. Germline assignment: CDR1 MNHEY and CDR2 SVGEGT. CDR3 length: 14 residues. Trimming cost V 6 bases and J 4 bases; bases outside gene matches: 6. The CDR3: CASSERGGFYEQYF. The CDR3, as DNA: TGTGCCAGCAGCGAGCGGGGGGGGTTTTACGAGCAGTACTTC.

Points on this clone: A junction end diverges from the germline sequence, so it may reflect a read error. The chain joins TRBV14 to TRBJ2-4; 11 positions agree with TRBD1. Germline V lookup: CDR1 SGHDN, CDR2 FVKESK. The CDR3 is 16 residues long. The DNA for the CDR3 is TGTGCCAGCCGCCACAGGGACAGGGGGGTAAAAAACATTCAGTACTTC. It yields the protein CASRHRDRGVKNIQYF.

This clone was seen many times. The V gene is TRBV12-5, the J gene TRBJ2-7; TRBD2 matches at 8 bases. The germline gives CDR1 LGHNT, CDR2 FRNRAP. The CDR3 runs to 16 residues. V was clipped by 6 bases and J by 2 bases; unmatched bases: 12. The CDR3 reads CASGSRPGGQAYEQYF. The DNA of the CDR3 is TGTGCTAGTGGCTCGCGCCCGGGGGGGCAAGCCTACGAGCAGTACTTC.

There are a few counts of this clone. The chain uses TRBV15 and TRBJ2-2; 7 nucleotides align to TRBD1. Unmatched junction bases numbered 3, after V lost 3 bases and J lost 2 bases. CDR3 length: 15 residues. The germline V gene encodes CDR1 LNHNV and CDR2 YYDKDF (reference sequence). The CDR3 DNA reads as TGTGCCACCAGCAGCGGGACAGTTAACACCGGGGAGCTGTTTTTT. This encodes CATSSGTVNTGELFF. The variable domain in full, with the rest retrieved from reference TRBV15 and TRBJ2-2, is DAMVIQNPRYQVTQFGKPVTLSCSQTLNHNVMYWYQQKSSQAPKLLFHYYDKDFNNEADTPDNFQSRRPNTSFCFLDIRSPGLGDTAMYLCATSSGTVNTGELFFGEGSRLTVL.

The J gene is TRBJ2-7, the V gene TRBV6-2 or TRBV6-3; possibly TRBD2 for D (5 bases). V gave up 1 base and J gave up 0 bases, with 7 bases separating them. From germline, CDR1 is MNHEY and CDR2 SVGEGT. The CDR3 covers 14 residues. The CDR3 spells CASSYYEGSYEQYF. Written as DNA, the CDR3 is TGTGCCAGCAGTTACTATGAGGGCTCCTACGAGCAGTACTTC.

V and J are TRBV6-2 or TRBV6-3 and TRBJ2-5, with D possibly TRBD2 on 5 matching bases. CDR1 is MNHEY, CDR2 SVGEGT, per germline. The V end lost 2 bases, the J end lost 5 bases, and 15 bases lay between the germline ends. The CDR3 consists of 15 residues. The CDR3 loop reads CASSYGETRAETQYF. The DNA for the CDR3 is TGTGCCAGCAGTTACGGGGAGACCCGGGCTGAGACCCAGTACTTC.

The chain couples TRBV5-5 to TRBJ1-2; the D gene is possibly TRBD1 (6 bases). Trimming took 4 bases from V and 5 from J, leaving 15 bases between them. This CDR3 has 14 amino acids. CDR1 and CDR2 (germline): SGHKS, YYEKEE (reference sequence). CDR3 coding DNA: TGTGCCAGCAGCCCCTCGGACAGATTTTATGGCTACACCTTC. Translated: CASSPSDRFYGYTF.

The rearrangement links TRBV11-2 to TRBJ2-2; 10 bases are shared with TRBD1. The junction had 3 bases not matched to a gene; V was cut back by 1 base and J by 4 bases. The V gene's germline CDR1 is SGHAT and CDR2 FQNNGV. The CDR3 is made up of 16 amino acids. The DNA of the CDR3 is TGTGCCAGCAGCTTAGGGACAGGGGGATTCACCGGGGAGCTGTTTTTT. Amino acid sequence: CASSLGTGGFTGELFF.

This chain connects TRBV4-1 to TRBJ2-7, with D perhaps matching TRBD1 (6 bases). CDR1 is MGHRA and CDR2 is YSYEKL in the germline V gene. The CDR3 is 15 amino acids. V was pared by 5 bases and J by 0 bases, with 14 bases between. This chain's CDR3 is CASSYSGTSSYEQYF. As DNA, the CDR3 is TGCGCCAGCAGCTACTCTGGGACATCCTCCTACGAGCAGTACTTC.

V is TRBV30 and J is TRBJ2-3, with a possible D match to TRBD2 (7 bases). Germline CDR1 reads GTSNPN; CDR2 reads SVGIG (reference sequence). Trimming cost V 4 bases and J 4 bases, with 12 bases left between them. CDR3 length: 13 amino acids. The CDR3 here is CAWNGGGSDTQYF. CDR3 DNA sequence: TGTGCCTGGAACGGCGGGGGCTCAGATACGCAGTATTTT.

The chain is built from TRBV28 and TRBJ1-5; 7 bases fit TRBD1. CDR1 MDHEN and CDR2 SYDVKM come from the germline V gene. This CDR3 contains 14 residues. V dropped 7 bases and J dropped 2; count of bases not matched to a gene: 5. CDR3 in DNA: TGTGCCAGCAACCCTACAGGGGGCAATCAGCCCCAGCATTTT. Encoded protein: CASNPTGGNQPQHF.

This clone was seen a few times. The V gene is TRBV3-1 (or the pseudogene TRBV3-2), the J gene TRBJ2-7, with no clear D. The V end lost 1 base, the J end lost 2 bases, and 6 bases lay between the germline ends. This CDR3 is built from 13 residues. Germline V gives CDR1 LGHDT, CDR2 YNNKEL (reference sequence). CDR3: CASSQGETYEQYF. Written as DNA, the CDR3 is TGTGCCAGCAGCCAAGGAGAGACCTACGAGCAGTACTTC.

The CDR3 spells CATSRTTGLPAYGYTF. The DNA of the CDR3 is TGTGCCACCAGCCGCACGACAGGGCTCCCCGCCTACGGCTACACCTTC. J is TRBJ1-2 and V is TRBV15; TRBD1 matches at 7 bases. J lost 8 bases, V lost 5 bases, and 17 bases had no gene match. Germline V gene data show CDR1 as LNHNV and CDR2 as YYDKDF (reference sequence). The CDR3 has 16 residues. The full variable domain, its missing parts supplied by reference TRBV15 and TRBJ1-2, is DAMVIQNPRYQVTQFGKPVTLSCSQTLNHNVMYWYQQKSSQAPKLLFHYYDKDFNNEADTPDNFQSRRPNTSFCFLDIRSPGLGDTAMYLCATSRTTGLPAYGYTFGSGTRLTVV.

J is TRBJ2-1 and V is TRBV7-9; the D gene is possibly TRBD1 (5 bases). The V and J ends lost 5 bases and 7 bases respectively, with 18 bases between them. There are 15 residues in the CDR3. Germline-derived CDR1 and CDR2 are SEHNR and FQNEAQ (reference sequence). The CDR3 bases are TGTGCCAGCAGCCCACCAGGGAATTTAGGTAATGAGCAGTTCTTC. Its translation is CASSPPGNLGNEQFF.

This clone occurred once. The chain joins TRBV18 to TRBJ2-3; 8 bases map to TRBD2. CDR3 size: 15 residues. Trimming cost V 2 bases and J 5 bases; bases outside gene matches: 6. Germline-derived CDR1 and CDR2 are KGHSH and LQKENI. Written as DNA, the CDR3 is TGTGCCAGCTCACCAAGTAGCGGGGTGAGAGATACGCAGTATTTT. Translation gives CASSPSSGVRDTQYF.